Below, 16 T cell receptor beta chains from the same sample are listed, as sequenced in a study of blood T cell repertoires in COVID-19. Produced via immunoSEQ multiplex PCR; TCRdb's table is partial and in-frame only. The sample has around 260,000 clones, approximately 93% seen once. Sample: peripheral blood. The receptors stem from a woman aged 25 to 39 with COVID-19, enrolled during active disease.

The chain uses TRBV5-1 and TRBJ2-5, with D uncertain. The CDR3 loop spans 15 amino acids. V gave up 2 bases and J gave up 5 bases, with 16 bases separating them. Per germline, CDR1 SGHRS and CDR2 YFSETQ. The CDR3: CASSLASERRETQYF. CDR3 sequence (DNA): TGCGCCAGCAGCTTAGCTAGTGAGAGAAGGGAGACCCAGTACTTC.

This chain uses TRBV30 with TRBJ1-1; tentatively, D is TRBD1 (5 bases). CDR1 GTSNPN and CDR2 SVGIG come from the germline V gene (reference sequence). Trimming took off 2 bases at V and 4 bases at J, with 11 bases between the two ends. There are 13 residues in the CDR3. In DNA form, the CDR3 reads TGTGCCTGGAGTTACGACAGTTCCACTGAAGCTTTCTTT. Protein product: CAWSYDSSTEAFF. The whole variable domain, remainder taken from reference TRBV30 and TRBJ1-1, is SQTIHQWPATLVQPVGSPLSLECTVEGTSNPNLYWYRQAAGRGLQLLFYSVGIGQISSEVPQNLSASRPQDRQFILSSKKLLLSDSGFYLCAWSYDSSTEAFFGQGTRLTVV.

In this sample, this clone turned up a few times. This chain uses TRBV28 with TRBJ1-3, with D perhaps TRBD1 (6 bases). V dropped 6 bases and J dropped 0 bases, with 18 bases sitting between them. Germline lookup yields CDR1 MDHEN and CDR2 SYDVKM. This CDR3 region has 17 residues. CDR3 nucleotides: TGTGCCAGCAGCATTGGGGTTACAGGGAGCTCTGGAAACACCATATATTTT. Its protein is CASSIGVTGSSGNTIYF. Filled out from reference TRBV28 and TRBJ1-3, the complete variable domain reads DVKVTQSSRYLVKRTGEKVFLECVQDMDHENMFWYRQDPGLGLRLIYFSYDVKMKEKGDIPEGYSVSREKKERFSLILESASTNQTSMYLCASSIGVTGSSGNTIYFGEGSWLTVV.

The rearrangement uses TRBV3-1 (or the pseudogene TRBV3-2) and TRBJ2-1, with 9 bases lining up with TRBD2. With V trimmed by 1 base and J by 4 bases, 5 bases remained unmatched. This CDR3 has 16 amino acids. Germline values: CDR1 LGHDT, CDR2 YNNKEL (reference sequence). CDR3 in amino acids: CASSQGDSGRYNEQFF. The DNA for the CDR3 is TGTGCCAGCAGCCAAGGGGACAGCGGGAGGTACAATGAGCAGTTCTTC.

V gene TRBV30 combines with J gene TRBJ2-6; 7 positions match TRBD1. Germline V CDR1 and CDR2: GTSNPN, SVGIG (reference sequence). The CDR3 runs to 18 residues. The ends lost 3 bases at V and 0 bases at J; junction bases unmatched: 11. Here the CDR3 reads CAWRYGTEHSSGANVLTF. The CDR3 DNA sequence: TGTGCCTGGAGGTACGGGACAGAACATAGCTCTGGGGCCAACGTCCTGACTTTC.

CDR3 sequence: CASSRDSDTEAFF. CDR3 coding DNA: TGCGCCAGCAGCCGTGACAGTGACACTGAAGCTTTCTTT. The chain joins TRBV5-1 to TRBJ1-1, with a tentative D call TRBD1 (5 bases). V lost 4 bases, J lost 3 bases, and 10 bases lay in between. This CDR3 region has 13 residues. CDR1 is SGHRS and CDR2 is YFSETQ in the germline V gene.

This sequence joins TRBV2 and TRBJ1-5; 8 positions agree with TRBD1. The ends lost 6 bases at V and 2 bases at J; junction bases unmatched: 3. This CDR3 has 14 residues. CDR1 is SNHLY and CDR2 is FYNNEI in the germline V gene. The CDR3 reads CASSPGQGNQPQHF. CDR3 bases: TGTGCCAGCAGCCCGGGACAGGGCAATCAGCCCCAGCATTTT.

V and J are TRBV28 and TRBJ1-4; 12 bases match TRBD1. V lost 3 bases and J lost 3; bases outside the gene matches: 8. CDR3 length: 18 residues. The germline gives CDR1 MDHEN, CDR2 SYDVKM. This CDR3 reads CASSFRDRGQSPNEKLFF. As DNA, the CDR3 is TGTGCCAGCAGTTTCCGGGACAGGGGGCAAAGTCCTAATGAAAAACTGTTTTTT.

The chain has TRBV27 and TRBJ1-2; 11 nucleotides agree with TRBD1. Germline V gives CDR1 MNHEY, CDR2 SMNVEV (reference sequence). The CDR3 runs to 15 residues. After removal of 7 bases from V and 8 bases from J, the junction contained 12 bases not matched to a gene. The CDR3 DNA is TGTGCCAGCACTTCCACCCCGGACAGGGGGCACGGCTACACCTTC. Amino acids: CASTSTPDRGHGYTF.

The V call is TRBV5-1, the J call TRBJ1-1; 7 bases are shared with TRBD1. The CDR3 length is 15 residues. Germline loops: CDR1 SGHRS, CDR2 YFSETQ. With 4 bases clipped from V and 0 bases from J, the junction kept 6 bases outside the gene matches. The CDR3 here is CASSVDGQVNTEAFF. As DNA, the CDR3 is TGCGCCAGCAGCGTAGATGGACAGGTGAACACTGAAGCTTTCTTT.

The V call is TRBV5-1, the J call TRBJ1-1, with D perhaps matching TRBD1 (5 bases). Trimming cost V 0 bases and J 7 bases, with 10 bases left between them. CDR1 SGHRS and CDR2 YFSETQ come from the germline V gene. The length of the CDR3 is 13 residues. The CDR3 sequence is CASSLAEGVEAFF. CDR3 coding DNA: TGCGCCAGCAGCTTGGCGGAAGGGGTTGAAGCTTTCTTT.

The rearrangement joins TRBV27 to TRBJ2-1, with unresolved D. The CDR3 consists of 14 residues. Germline-derived CDR1 and CDR2 are MNHEY and SMNVEV (reference sequence). Trimming removed 6 bases from V and 5 bases from J, with 14 bases in between. The CDR3 sequence: CASRLFDSNNEQFF. The CDR3 bases are TGTGCCAGCAGGCTCTTCGACTCAAACAATGAGCAGTTCTTC.

This chain links TRBV5-4 with TRBJ1-4; maybe TRBD1 (5 bases). V was cut by 4 bases and J by 6 bases, with 16 bases left in between. CDR3 length: 15 amino acids. Germline V gene sequence: CDR1 SGHNT, CDR2 YYREEE (reference sequence). The CDR3 region is CASSHKEGLHEKLFF. For the CDR3, the DNA is TGTGCCAGCAGCCATAAGGAGGGGCTCCATGAAAAACTGTTTTTT.

The J gene is TRBJ2-7, the V gene TRBV30; TRBD1 agrees at 9 bases. With 5 bases clipped from V and 0 bases from J, the junction kept 8 bases outside the gene matches. The CDR3 extends over 15 amino acids. Germline-derived CDR1 and CDR2 are GTSNPN and SVGIG (reference sequence). For the CDR3, the DNA is TGTGCCTGGGGACGCCGGGACAGGGTCTCCTACGAGCAGTACTTC. It translates to CAWGRRDRVSYEQYF.

The chain recombines TRBV5-1 with TRBJ1-1, with D possibly matching TRBD1 (5 bases). V was trimmed by 4 bases and J by 5 bases, leaving 15 bases between them. Germline V gene lookup returns CDR1 SGHRS and CDR2 YFSETQ. The CDR3 is made up of 14 amino acids. DNA for the CDR3: TGCGCCAGCAGCGCTGCGACAGAGTCAACTGAAGCTTTCTTT. It is translated as CASSAATESTEAFF.

V gene TRBV19 combines with J gene TRBJ1-2; 7 positions agree with TRBD1. CDR3 length equals 13 residues. The ends lost 5 bases at V and 6 bases at J; junction bases unmatched: 6. From germline, CDR1 is LNHDA and CDR2 SQIVND (reference sequence). The DNA for the CDR3 is TGTGCCAGTAGTCCCGACAGGGAAAATGGCTACACCTTC. Translation: CASSPDRENGYTF. Full variable domain (remainder filled in from reference TRBV19 and TRBJ1-2): DGGITQSPKYLFRKEGQNVTLSCEQNLNHDAMYWYRQDPGQGLRLIYYSQIVNDFQKGDIAEGYSVSREKKESFPLTVTSAQKNPTAFYLCASSPDRENGYTFGSGTRLTVV.